These 24 T cell receptor beta chains were sequenced from one sample in a study of Graves' ophthalmopathy and Graves' hyperthyroidism. RNA transcripts provided the template for amplifying TCR beta CDR3 regions. Scientists carried out first-round RT-PCR using HTBI primers and then a second-round multiplex PCR. A single record per CDR3 protein comes from TCRdb applying MiXCR to the multiplex PCR reads. Of around 400,000 distinct CDR3 sequences in the sample, approximately 21% are singletons; the top ten hold roughly 3%. The sequenced material came from peripheral blood. The receptor set was obtained from a woman younger than 35 with stable Graves' hyperthyroidism.

This clonotype was seen many times. V gene TRBV6-1 combines with J gene TRBJ2-7, with TRBD2 identical over 12 bases. V shed 6 bases, J shed 6 bases, and the junction held 6 bases outside the gene matches. CDR3 length: 14 residues. Germline CDR1 is MNHNS and CDR2 is SASEGT. The CDR3 spells CASRTSGRLSEQYF. The DNA of the CDR3 is TGTGCCAGCAGGACTAGCGGGAGACTATCCGAGCAGTACTTC.

The genes are TRBV27 and TRBJ1-6; D is ambiguous. The germline gives CDR1 MNHEY, CDR2 SMNVEV (reference sequence). The V end was cut by 3 bases, the J end by 7 bases, with 10 bases between. This CDR3 comprises 14 residues. DNA for the CDR3: TGTGCCAGCAGTTTCATCCTAGGAAATTCACCCCTCCACTTT. Protein product: CASSFILGNSPLHF.

Ten or more counts support this clonotype. CDR3 protein: CASSLMGGDYEQYF. The DNA for the CDR3 is TGTGCCAGCAGCTTAATGGGGGGCGACTACGAGCAGTACTTC. The rearrangement joins TRBV7-3 to TRBJ2-7, with D perhaps given as TRBD1 or TRBD2 (6 bases each). Trimming removed 1 base at V and 3 bases at J, with 10 bases between. The length of the CDR3 is 14 residues. Germline CDR1 and CDR2: SGHTA and FQGTGA.

The sample holds a few counts of this clonotype. V usage is TRBV6-1 and J usage is TRBJ2-5; TRBD1 might be the D (6 bases). V shed 6 bases and J shed 0 bases, with 11 bases lying between them. CDR3 length: 14 residues. Germline CDR1 MNHNS, CDR2 SASEGT. Here the CDR3 DNA reads TGTGCCAGCAGGTCCACAGGGTACCAAGAGACCCAGTACTTC. It yields the protein CASRSTGYQETQYF.

The J gene is TRBJ2-2, the V gene TRBV7-8; D call uncertain. V was pared by 2 bases and J by 7 bases, with 14 bases between. Germline V gene data show CDR1 as SGHVS and CDR2 as FQNEAQ. This CDR3 region has 15 residues. DNA of the CDR3: TGTGCCAGCAGCTTATGGGCGCCCTCAGACGGGGAGCTGTTTTTT. Encoded protein: CASSLWAPSDGELFF. Variable domain in full (rest from reference TRBV7-8 and TRBJ2-2): GAGVSQSPRYKVAKRGQDVALRCDPISGHVSLFWYQQALGQGPEFLTYFQNEAQLDKSGLPSDRFFAERPEGSVSTLKIQRTQQEDSAVYLCASSLWAPSDGELFFGEGSRLTVL.

In this sample, this clonotype turned up many times. The CDR3 sequence: CASSFYVAGVSNTEAFF. CDR3 coding DNA: TGTGCCAGCAGCTTTTACGTCGCAGGGGTTTCGAACACTGAAGCTTTCTTT. The V call is TRBV11-2, the J call TRBJ1-1, with a weak D call TRBD1 (6 bases). Germline-derived CDR1 and CDR2 are SGHAT and FQNNGV. V shed 3 bases and J shed 1 base, with 18 bases lying between them. This CDR3 region has 17 residues. The variable domain in full, completed from reference TRBV11-2 and TRBJ1-1, reads EAGVAQSPRYKIIEKRQSVAFWCNPISGHATLYWYQQILGQGPKLLIQFQNNGVVDDSQLPKDRFSAERLKGVDSTLKIQPAKLEDSAVYLCASSFYVAGVSNTEAFFGQGTRLTVV.

In its sample, this clonotype was seen many times. The rearrangement links TRBV6-5 to TRBJ1-2; maybe TRBD1 (6 bases). Germline-derived CDR1 and CDR2 are MNHEY and SVGAGI. V gave up 4 bases and J gave up 6 bases, with 12 bases separating them. The CDR3 extends over 13 amino acids. CDR3 DNA sequence: TGTGCCAGCAGTTCTTGGGGGCTGAATGGCTACACCTTC. Translated, it gives CASSSWGLNGYTF.

This clonotype was counted only a few times. The rearrangement joins TRBV27 to TRBJ1-2; weak D call: TRBD1 (6 bases). CDR1 MNHEY and CDR2 SMNVEV come from the germline V gene (reference sequence). Trimming removed 7 bases at V and 4 bases at J, with 19 bases between. CDR3 length equals 15 residues. CDR3 sequence: CASTSSQGIAYGYTF. CDR3 in DNA: TGTGCCAGCACCTCATCACAGGGAATAGCCTATGGCTACACCTTC.

In this sample, this clonotype turned up many times. The rearrangement links TRBV29-1 to TRBJ1-2; 7 nucleotides align to TRBD1. The CDR3 covers 11 residues. In germline, CDR1 is SQVTM, CDR2 ANQGSEA. V shed 6 bases, J shed 6 bases, and the junction held 4 bases outside the gene matches. CDR3 region: CSVGTVDGYTF. In DNA form, the CDR3 reads TGCAGCGTCGGGACAGTGGATGGCTACACCTTC.

In this sample, this clonotype turned up once. This chain links TRBV20-1 with TRBJ2-7; no firm D call. This CDR3 has 12 residues. The V end was cut by 3 bases, the J end by 2 bases, with 8 bases between. Germline CDR1 and CDR2: DFQATT and SNEGSKA (reference sequence). CDR3 nucleotide sequence: TGCAGTGCTAGGGACGTCGCCTACGAGCAGTACTTC. The encoded protein is CSARDVAYEQYF.

Details on this clonotype: This may be a read error, as it is one base from a much larger clone. The chain has TRBV6-1 and TRBJ2-2, with 11 bases identical to TRBD2. CDR3 length: 15 residues. Germline V gene data show CDR1 as MNHNS and CDR2 as SASEGT. With 6 bases clipped from V and 3 bases from J, the junction kept 3 bases outside the gene matches. The CDR3 loop reads CASSRGLADTGELFF. CDR3 DNA: TGTGCCAGCAGCCGGGGACTAGCGGACACCGGGGAGCTGTTTTTT.

In the case of this clonotype: One end of the junction fails to match germline, which may point to a read error. The chain carries TRBV6-1 and TRBJ2-7, with a weak D call TRBD2 (5 bases). Germline V lookup: CDR1 MNHNS, CDR2 SASEGT. This CDR3 contains 16 residues. In nucleotides, the CDR3 is TGTGCCAGCAGTCAAGGACTCCTACCTTTATCCTACGATCAGTACTTC. Its translation: CASSQGLLPLSYDQYF.

This clonotype was found many times. V is TRBV27 and J is TRBJ2-7; a weak D match, TRBD1 (6 bases). The V end was cut by 10 bases, the J end by 5 bases, with 18 bases between. This CDR3 is built from 13 residues. Looked up from germline, CDR1 is MNHEY and CDR2 is SMNVEV (reference sequence). DNA of the CDR3: TGTGCCACCCGCCTCCTGGGGGCGGACGAGCAGTACTTC. It codes for CATRLLGADEQYF.

This clonotype was found many times. This chain uses TRBV4-1 with TRBJ2-7; 10 nucleotides match TRBD2. This CDR3 has 17 residues. Looked up from germline, CDR1 is MGHRA and CDR2 is YSYEKL. The J segment lost 2 bases and the V segment lost 0 bases, leaving 7 bases of the junction unmatched. The CDR3 sequence is CASSQDSQREGAYEQYF. For the CDR3, the DNA is TGCGCCAGCAGCCAAGATAGCCAGCGGGAGGGTGCCTACGAGCAGTACTTC.

This clonotype was seen at least ten times. The J gene is TRBJ2-5, the V gene TRBV20-1; possible D gene TRBD2, 6 bases. Germline CDR1 reads DFQATT; CDR2 reads SNEGSKA (reference sequence). Trimming took off 3 bases at V and 1 base at J, with 24 bases between the two ends. The CDR3 length is 18 residues. The CDR3 nucleotides are TGCAGTGCTAGGGACGAGTTTGAGGAGGGTTGGGGCCAAGAGACCCAGTACTTC. Translating gives CSARDEFEEGWGQETQYF.

V is TRBV28 and J is TRBJ2-7, with D possibly being TRBD1 (6 bases). The germline V gene encodes CDR1 MDHEN and CDR2 SYDVKM. The CDR3 is 15 residues long. V lost 3 bases to trimming and J lost 6 bases, with 18 bases between them. The CDR3 loop is CASSLPEDSLGEQYF. The CDR3 nucleotides are TGTGCCAGCAGTTTGCCGGAGGACAGCTTGGGCGAGCAGTACTTC.

Many counts were recorded for this clonotype. The genes are TRBV24-1 and TRBJ1-1; weak D call: TRBD1 (5 bases). This CDR3 has 11 amino acids. V was pared by 9 bases and J by 6 bases, with 10 bases between. CDR1 is KGHDR, CDR2 SFDVKD, per germline. The CDR3 spells CATGDGPEAFF. The CDR3 DNA follows: TGTGCCACCGGGGACGGGCCTGAAGCTTTCTTT.

Only a few counts were recorded for this clonotype. DNA for the CDR3: TGTGCCAGCAGCCAAGCCCCAGTCGGGAGCTACGAGCAGTACTTC. Translated, it gives CASSQAPVGSYEQYF. The chain employs TRBV4-2 and TRBJ2-7; perhaps TRBD2 as D (6 bases). CDR1 is LGHNA, CDR2 YNFKEQ, per germline. The CDR3 is 15 amino acids. V was clipped by 1 base and J by 3 bases, with 13 bases between them.

This clonotype was seen many times. The CDR3 loop reads CASSRGWGHEQYF. In DNA, the CDR3 is TGCGCCAGCAGCCGAGGATGGGGCCACGAGCAGTACTTC. The chain employs TRBV4-3 and TRBJ2-7, with D perhaps matching TRBD1 (5 bases). Trimming took off 4 bases at V and 5 bases at J, with 12 bases between the two ends. Germline assignment: CDR1 LGHNA and CDR2 YSLEER. The CDR3 extends over 13 amino acids.

In its sample, this clonotype was seen many times. The chain uses TRBV4-1 and TRBJ1-2; D is uncertain. V shed 1 base and J shed 4 bases, with 10 bases lying between them. Germline V gene lookup returns CDR1 MGHRA and CDR2 YSYEKL. CDR3 length: 14 residues. CDR3: CASSQGEFLYGYTF. The DNA of the CDR3 is TGCGCCAGCAGCCAAGGGGAGTTTCTCTATGGCTACACCTTC.

There are a few counts of this clonotype. CDR3 sequence (DNA): TGTGCCTGGATCGTTAGGACGGGATTTCGGATGGGCAATCAGCCCCAGCATTTT. Translating gives CAWIVRTGFRMGNQPQHF. V usage is TRBV30 and J usage is TRBJ1-5; D not resolved. V lost 4 bases and J 2 bases, leaving 24 bases between the germline ends. The CDR3 totals 18 residues. CDR1 is GTSNPN and CDR2 is SVGIG in the germline V gene (reference sequence).

This clonotype has at least ten counts. The chain links TRBV28 to TRBJ2-7; perhaps TRBD2 as D (5 bases). The V and J ends lost 6 bases and 3 bases respectively, with 18 bases between them. This CDR3 has 15 residues. CDR1 and CDR2 (germline): MDHEN, SYDVKM. In nucleotides, the CDR3 is TGTGCCAGCAGGTCCTCCCCCGGGATAAACTACGAGCAGTACTTC. As protein: CASRSSPGINYEQYF.

This clonotype was seen many times. The chain carries TRBV7-9 and TRBJ1-1; D ambiguous. The V end lost 7 bases, the J end lost 0 bases, and 9 bases lay between the germline ends. This CDR3 spans 13 amino acids. The germline CDR1 and CDR2 sequences are SEHNR and FQNEAQ (reference sequence). CDR3 protein: CASTVLVNTEAFF. The CDR3 bases are TGTGCCAGCACCGTGCTGGTGAACACTGAAGCTTTCTTT.

The sample holds many counts of this clonotype. The gene calls are TRBV24-1 and TRBJ2-7; tentative D call: TRBD1 (8 bases). Between the trimmed V and J ends, which lost 10 bases and 1 base, there was a span of 19 bases. The CDR3 has 15 residues. Germline assignment: CDR1 KGHDR and CDR2 SFDVKD. The CDR3 loop is CATGLDREGSYEQYF. The DNA for the CDR3 is TGTGCCACTGGATTGGACAGGGAGGGATCCTACGAGCAGTACTTC.